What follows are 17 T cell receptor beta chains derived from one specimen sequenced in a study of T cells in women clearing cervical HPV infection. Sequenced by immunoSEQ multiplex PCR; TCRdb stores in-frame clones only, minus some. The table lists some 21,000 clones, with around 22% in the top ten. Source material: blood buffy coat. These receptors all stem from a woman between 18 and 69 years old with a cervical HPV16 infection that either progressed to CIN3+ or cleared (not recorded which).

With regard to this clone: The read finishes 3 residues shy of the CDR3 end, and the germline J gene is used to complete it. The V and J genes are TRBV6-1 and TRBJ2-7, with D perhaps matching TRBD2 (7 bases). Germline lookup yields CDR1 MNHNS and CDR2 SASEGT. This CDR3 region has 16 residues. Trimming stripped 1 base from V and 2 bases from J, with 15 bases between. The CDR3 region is CASSEGGGGNPYEQYF. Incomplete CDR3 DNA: TGTGCCAGCAGTGAAGGGGGAGGGGGTAACCCCTACGAG.

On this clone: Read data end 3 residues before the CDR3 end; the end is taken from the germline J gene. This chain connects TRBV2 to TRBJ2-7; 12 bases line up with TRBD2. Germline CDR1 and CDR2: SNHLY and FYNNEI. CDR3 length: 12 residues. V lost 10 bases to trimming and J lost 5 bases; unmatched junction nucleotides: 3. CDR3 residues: CANRLAGDEQYF. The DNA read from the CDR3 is TGTGCCAACCGACTAGCGGGAGACGAG.

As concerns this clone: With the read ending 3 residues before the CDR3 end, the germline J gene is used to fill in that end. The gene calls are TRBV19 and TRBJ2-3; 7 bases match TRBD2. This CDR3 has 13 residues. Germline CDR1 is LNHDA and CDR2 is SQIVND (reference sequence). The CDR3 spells CASSTGLGGTQYF. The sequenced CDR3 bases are TGTGCCAGTAGTACCGGACTCGGGGGGACG. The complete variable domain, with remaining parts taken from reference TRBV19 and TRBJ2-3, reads DGGITQSPKYLFRKEGQNVTLSCEQNLNHDAMYWYRQDPGQGLRLIYYSQIVNDFQKGDIAEGYSVSREKKESFPLTVTSAQKNPTAFYLCASSTGLGGTQYFGPGTRLTVL.

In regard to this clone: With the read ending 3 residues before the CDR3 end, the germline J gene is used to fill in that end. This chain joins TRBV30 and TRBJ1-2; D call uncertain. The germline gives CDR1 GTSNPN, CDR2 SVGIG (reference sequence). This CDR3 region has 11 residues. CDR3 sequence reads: CAWSKSYDYTF. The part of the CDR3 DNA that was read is TGTGCCTGGAGCAAAAGCTACGAC.

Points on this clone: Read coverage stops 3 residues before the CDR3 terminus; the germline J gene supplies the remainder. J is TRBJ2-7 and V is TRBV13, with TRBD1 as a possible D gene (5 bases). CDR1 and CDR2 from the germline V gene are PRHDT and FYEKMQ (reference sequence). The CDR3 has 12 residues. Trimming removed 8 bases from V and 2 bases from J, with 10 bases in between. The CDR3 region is CASGADTYEQYF. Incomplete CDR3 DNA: TGTGCCAGCGGGGCAGATACCTACGAG.

Incomplete CDR3 DNA: TGTGCCAGCTCTCCGGACACACCGAGCTCCTATAATTCACCC. It codes for CASSPDTPSSYNSP. The complete CDR3 reads CASSPDTPSSYNSPLHF. V gene TRBV18 combines with J gene TRBJ1-6; tentatively, D is TRBD1 (5 bases). The CDR3 end is not reached by the read, which stops 3 residues before it; the germline J gene fills it in. With 6 bases removed from V and 0 bases from J, the gap between germline ends came to 15 bases. The CDR3 spans 17 residues. The germline V gene encodes CDR1 KGHSH and CDR2 LQKENI.

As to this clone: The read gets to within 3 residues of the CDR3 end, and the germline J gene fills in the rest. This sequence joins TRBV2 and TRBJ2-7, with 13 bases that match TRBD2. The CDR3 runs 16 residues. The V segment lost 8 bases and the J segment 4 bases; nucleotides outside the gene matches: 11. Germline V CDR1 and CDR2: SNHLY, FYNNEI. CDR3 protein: CASCVTWTSGGYEQYF. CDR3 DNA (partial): TGTGCCAGCTGTGTAACCTGGACTAGCGGGGGTTACGAG.

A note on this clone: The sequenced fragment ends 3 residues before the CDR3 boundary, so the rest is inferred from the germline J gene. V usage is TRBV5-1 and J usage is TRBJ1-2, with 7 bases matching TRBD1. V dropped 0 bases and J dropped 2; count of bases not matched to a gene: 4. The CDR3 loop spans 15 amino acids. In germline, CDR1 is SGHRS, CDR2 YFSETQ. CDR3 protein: CASSLGQGLNYGYTF. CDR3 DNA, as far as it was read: TGCGCCAGCAGCTTGGGACAGGGCTTAAACTATGGC.

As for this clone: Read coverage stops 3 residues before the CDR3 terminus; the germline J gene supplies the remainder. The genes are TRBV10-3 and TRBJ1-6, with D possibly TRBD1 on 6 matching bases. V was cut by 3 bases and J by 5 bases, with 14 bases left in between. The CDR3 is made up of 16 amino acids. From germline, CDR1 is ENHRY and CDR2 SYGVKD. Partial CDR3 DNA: TGTGCCATCAGTGAAATGGGGGCAGCTAATAATTCACCC. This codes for CAISEMGAANNSP. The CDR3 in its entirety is CAISEMGAANNSPLHF.

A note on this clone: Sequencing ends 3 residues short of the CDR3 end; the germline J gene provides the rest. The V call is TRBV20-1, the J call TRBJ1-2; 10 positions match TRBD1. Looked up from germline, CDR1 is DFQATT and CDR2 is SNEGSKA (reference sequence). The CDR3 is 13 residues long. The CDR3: CSVIGTGDGGYTF. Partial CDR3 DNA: TGCAGTGTCATCGGGACAGGGGATGGGGGC.

The CDR3 sequence: CASSRTVNQPQHF. The covered CDR3 bases are TGCGCCAGCAGCCGGACAGTCAATCAGCCC. This sequence joins TRBV4-1 and TRBJ1-5, with D maybe TRBD1 (6 bases). The read falls 3 residues short of the CDR3 end, and the missing part is taken from the germline J gene. The V gene's germline CDR1 is MGHRA and CDR2 YSYEKL. The CDR3 totals 13 residues. V lost 4 bases to trimming and J lost 3 bases, with 7 bases between them.

CDR3 bases read: TGTGCCAGCAGCCCGCCGAACACTATTTTAAATGAG. It translates to CASSPPNTILNE. The entire CDR3 is CASSPPNTILNEQFF. The rearrangement joins TRBV3-1 (or the pseudogene TRBV3-2) to TRBJ2-1; no clear D. Read data end 3 residues before the CDR3 end; the end is taken from the germline J gene. Germline V gives CDR1 LGHDT, CDR2 YNNKEL (reference sequence). Trimming left V 4 bases short and J 7 bases short, with 17 bases between. The CDR3 is 15 residues long.

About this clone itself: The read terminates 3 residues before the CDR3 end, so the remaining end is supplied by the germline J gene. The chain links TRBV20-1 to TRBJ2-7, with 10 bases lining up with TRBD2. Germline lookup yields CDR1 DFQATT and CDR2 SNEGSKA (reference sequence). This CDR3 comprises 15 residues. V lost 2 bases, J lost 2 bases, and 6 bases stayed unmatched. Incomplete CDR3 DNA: TGCAGTGCTAGACCCCCCAGCGGGAGGGCCTACGAG. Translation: CSARPPSGRAYE. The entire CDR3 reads CSARPPSGRAYEQYF.

The CDR3 region is CASSDGTGIAYAEQYF. Incomplete CDR3 DNA: TGCGCCAGCAGCGACGGTACAGGGATAGCCTACGCCGAG. The rearrangement links TRBV5-1 to TRBJ2-7; weak D call: TRBD1 (6 bases). The CDR3 end falls 3 residues outside the read, so it is completed with the germline J gene. Trimming left V 4 bases short and J 6 bases short, with 23 bases between. CDR3 length: 16 residues. The V gene's germline CDR1 is SGHRS and CDR2 YFSETQ.

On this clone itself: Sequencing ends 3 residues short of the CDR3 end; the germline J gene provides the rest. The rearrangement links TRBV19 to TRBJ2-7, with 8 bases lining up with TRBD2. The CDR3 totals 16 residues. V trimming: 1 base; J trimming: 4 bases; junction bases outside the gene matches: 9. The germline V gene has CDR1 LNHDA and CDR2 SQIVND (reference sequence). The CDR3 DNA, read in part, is TGTGCCAGTAGTATAGGGGCCGCGGGGGGAACTTACGAG. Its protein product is CASSIGAAGGTYE. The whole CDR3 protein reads CASSIGAAGGTYEQYF.

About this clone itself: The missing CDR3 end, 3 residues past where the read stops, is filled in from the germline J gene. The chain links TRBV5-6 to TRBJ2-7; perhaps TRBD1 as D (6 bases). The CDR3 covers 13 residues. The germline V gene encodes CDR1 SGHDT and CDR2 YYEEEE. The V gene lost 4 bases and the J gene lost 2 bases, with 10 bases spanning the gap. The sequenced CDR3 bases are TGTGCCAGCAGCCAGGGACATACCTACGAG. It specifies CASSQGHTYE. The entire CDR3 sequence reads CASSQGHTYEQYF.

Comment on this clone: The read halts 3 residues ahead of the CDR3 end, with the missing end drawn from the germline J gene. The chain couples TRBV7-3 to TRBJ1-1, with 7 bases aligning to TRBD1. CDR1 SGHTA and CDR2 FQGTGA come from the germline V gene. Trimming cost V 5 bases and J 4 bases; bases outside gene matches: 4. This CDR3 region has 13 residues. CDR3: CASSLGQLTEAFF. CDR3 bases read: TGTGCCAGCAGCCTGGGACAGCTCACTGAA. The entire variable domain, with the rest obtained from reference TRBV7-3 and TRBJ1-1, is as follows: GAGVSQTPSNKVTEKGKYVELRCDPISGHTALYWYRQSLGQGPEFLIYFQGTGAADDSGLPNDRFFAVRPEGSVSTLKIQRTERGDSAVYLCASSLGQLTEAFFGQGTRLTVV.